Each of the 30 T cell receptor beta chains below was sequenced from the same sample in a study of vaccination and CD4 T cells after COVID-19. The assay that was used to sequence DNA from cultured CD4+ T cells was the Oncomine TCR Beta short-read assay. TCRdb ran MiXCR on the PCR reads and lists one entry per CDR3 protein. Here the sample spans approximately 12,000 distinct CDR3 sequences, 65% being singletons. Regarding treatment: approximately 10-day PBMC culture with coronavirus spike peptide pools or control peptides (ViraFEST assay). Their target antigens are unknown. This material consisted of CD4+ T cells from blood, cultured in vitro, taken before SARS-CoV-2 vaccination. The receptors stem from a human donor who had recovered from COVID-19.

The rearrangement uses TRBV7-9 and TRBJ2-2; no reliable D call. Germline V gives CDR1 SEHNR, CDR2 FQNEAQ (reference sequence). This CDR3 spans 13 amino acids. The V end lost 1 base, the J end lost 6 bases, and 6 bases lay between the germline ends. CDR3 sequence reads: CASSLVGSGELFF. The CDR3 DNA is TGTGCCAGCAGCTTAGTGGGGTCCGGGGAGCTGTTTTTT.

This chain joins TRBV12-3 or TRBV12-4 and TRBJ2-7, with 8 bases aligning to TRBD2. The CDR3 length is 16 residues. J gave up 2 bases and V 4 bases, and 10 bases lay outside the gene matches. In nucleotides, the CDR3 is TGTGCCAGCAGTTCGCCAACTAGCGGAGTTACCTACGAGCAGTACTTC. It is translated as CASSSPTSGVTYEQYF.

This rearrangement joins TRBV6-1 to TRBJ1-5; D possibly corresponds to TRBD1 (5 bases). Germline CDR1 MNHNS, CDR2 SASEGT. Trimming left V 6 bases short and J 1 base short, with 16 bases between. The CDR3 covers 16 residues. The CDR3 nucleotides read TGTGCCAGCAGGAGGGGTCGGGGGGAGAGCAATCAGCCCCAGCATTTT. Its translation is CASRRGRGESNQPQHF.

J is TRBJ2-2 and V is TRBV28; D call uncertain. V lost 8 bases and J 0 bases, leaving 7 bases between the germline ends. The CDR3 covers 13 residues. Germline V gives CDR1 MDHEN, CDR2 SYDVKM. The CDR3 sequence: CASPSTNTGELFF. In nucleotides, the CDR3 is TGTGCCAGCCCGAGTACGAACACCGGGGAGCTGTTTTTT.

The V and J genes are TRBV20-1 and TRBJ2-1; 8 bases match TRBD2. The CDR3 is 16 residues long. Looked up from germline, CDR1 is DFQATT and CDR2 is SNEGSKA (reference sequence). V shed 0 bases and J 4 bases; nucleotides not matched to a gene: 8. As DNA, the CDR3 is TGCAGTGCTAGAGATCTTAGCGGGACTGAATACAATGAGCAGTTCTTC. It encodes CSARDLSGTEYNEQFF.

CDR3 sequence (DNA): TGTGCCAGCAGTCCCGGGACAGAGCATCAGCCCCAGCATTTT. Translating gives CASSPGTEHQPQHF. J is TRBJ1-5 and V is TRBV6-1, with TRBD1 identical over 7 bases. Germline-derived CDR1 and CDR2 are MNHNS and SASEGT. CDR3 length: 14 residues. V was clipped by 5 bases and J by 5 bases; unmatched bases: 6.

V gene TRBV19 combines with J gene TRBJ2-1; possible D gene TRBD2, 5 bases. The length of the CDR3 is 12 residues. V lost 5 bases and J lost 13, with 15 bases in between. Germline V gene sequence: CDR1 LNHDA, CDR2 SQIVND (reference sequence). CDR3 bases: TGTGCCAGTAGTTGGACTCACAGCCTACAGTTCTTC. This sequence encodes CASSWTHSLQFF. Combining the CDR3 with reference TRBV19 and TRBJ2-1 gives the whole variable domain DGGITQSPKYLFRKEGQNVTLSCEQNLNHDAMYWYRQDPGQGLRLIYYSQIVNDFQKGDIAEGYSVSREKKESFPLTVTSAQKNPTAFYLCASSWTHSLQFFGPGTRLTVL.

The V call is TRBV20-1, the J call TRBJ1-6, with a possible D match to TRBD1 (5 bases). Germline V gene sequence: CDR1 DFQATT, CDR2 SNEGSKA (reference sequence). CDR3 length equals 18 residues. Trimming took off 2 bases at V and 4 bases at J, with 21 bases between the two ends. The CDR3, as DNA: TGCAGTGCTAGACGACCCCGAGCAGGGCCACCTTATAATTCACCCCTCCACTTT. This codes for CSARRPRAGPPYNSPLHF.

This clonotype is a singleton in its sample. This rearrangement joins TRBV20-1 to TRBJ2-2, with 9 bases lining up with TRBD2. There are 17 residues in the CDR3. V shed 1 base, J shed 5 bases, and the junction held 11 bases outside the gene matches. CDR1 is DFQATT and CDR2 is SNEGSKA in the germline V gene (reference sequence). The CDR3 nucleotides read TGCAGTGCTAGAGCCTTCGGTAGCGGGAGTGGTACCGGGGAGCTGTTTTTT. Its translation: CSARAFGSGSGTGELFF.

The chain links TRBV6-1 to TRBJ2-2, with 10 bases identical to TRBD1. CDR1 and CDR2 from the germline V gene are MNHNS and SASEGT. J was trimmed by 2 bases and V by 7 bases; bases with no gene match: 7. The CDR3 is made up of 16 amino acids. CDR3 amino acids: CASKRQGALNTGELFF. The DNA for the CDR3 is TGTGCCAGCAAGAGACAGGGGGCGCTCAACACCGGGGAGCTGTTTTTT.

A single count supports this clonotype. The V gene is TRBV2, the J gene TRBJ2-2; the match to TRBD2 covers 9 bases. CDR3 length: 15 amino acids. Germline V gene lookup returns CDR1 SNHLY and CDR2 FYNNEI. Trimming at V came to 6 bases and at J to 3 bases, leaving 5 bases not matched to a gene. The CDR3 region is CASSLSGSDTGELFF. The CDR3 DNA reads TGTGCCAGCAGCCTTAGCGGGAGCGACACCGGGGAGCTGTTTTTT.

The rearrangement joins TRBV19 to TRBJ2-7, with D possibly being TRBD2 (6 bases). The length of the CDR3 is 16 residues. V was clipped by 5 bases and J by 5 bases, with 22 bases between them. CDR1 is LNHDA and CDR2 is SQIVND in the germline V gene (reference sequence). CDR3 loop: CASSVGGPHSYDEQYF. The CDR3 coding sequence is TGTGCCAGTAGTGTCGGGGGACCACACTCCTACGACGAGCAGTACTTC. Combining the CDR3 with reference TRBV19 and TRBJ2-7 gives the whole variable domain DGGITQSPKYLFRKEGQNVTLSCEQNLNHDAMYWYRQDPGQGLRLIYYSQIVNDFQKGDIAEGYSVSREKKESFPLTVTSAQKNPTAFYLCASSVGGPHSYDEQYFGPGTRLTVT.

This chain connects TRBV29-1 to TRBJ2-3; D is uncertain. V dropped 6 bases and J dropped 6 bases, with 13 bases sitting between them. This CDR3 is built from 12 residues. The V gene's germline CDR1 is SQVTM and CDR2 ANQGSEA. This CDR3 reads CSVAPGADTQYF. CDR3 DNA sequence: TGCAGCGTCGCCCCTGGCGCGGATACGCAGTATTTT.

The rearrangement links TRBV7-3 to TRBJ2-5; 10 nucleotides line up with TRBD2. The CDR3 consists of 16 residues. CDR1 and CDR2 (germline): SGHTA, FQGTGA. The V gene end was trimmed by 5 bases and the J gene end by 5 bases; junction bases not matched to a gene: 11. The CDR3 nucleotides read TGTGCCAGCAGCCCTTCTAGCGGGAGTTCTCGGGAGACCCAGTACTTC. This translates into CASSPSSGSSRETQYF.

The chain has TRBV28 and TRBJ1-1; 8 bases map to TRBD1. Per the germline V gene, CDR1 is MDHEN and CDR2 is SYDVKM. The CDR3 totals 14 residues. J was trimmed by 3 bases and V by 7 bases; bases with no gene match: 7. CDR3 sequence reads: CASTTDREDTEAFF. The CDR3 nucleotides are TGTGCCAGCACCACGGACAGGGAGGACACTGAAGCTTTCTTT.

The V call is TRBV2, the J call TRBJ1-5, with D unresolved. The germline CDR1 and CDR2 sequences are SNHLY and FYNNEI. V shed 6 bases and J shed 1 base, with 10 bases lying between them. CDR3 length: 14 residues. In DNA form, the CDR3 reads TGTGCCAGCAGCCCCGGACTGAGCAATCAGCCCCAGCATTTT. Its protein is CASSPGLSNQPQHF.

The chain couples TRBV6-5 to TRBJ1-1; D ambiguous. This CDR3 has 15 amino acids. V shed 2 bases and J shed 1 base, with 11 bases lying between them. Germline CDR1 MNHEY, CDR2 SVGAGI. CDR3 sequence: CASSYSPPRNTEAFF. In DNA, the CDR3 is TGTGCCAGCAGTTACAGTCCCCCGAGGAACACTGAAGCTTTCTTT.

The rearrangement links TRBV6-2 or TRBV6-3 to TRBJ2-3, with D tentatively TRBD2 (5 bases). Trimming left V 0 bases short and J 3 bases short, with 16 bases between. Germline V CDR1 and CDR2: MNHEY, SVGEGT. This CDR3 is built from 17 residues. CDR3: CASSYSAHREWTDTQYF. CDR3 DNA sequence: TGTGCCAGCAGTTACTCGGCCCATCGGGAATGGACAGATACGCAGTATTTT.

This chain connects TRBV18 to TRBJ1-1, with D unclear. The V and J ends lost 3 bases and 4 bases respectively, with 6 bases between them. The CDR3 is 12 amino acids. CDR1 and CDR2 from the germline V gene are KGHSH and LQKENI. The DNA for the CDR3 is TGTGCCAGCTCACCCGTGTCCACTGAAGCTTTCTTT. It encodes CASSPVSTEAFF.

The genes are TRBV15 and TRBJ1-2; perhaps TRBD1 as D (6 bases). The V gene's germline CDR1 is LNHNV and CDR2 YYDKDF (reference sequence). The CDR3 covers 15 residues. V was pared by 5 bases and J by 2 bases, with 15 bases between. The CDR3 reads CATSYGQGTNYGYTF. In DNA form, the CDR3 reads TGTGCCACCAGCTACGGGCAGGGGACGAACTATGGCTACACCTTC.

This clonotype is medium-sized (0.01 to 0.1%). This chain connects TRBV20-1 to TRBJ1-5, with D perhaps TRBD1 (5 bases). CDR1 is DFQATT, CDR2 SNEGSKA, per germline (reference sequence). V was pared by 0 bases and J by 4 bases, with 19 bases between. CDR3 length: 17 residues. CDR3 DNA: TGCAGTGCTAGAGATTCAGGGCGCGGGGCGAGTAATCAGCCCCAGCATTTT. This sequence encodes CSARDSGRGASNQPQHF.

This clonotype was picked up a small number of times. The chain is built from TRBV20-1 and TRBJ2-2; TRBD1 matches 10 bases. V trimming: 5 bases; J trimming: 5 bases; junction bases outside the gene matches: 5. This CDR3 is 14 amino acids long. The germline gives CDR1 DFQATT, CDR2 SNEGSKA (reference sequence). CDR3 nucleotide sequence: TGCAGTGCTGAGACAGGGGGCTTTACCGGGGAGCTGTTTTTT. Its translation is CSAETGGFTGELFF.

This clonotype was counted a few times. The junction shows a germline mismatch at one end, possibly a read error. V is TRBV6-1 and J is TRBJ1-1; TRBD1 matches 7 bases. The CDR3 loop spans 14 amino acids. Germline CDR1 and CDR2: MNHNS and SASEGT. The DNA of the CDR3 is TGTGCCAGCAGCCTGGGACAGCGGGGGACTGAGGCTTTCTTT. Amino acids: CASSLGQRGTEAFF.

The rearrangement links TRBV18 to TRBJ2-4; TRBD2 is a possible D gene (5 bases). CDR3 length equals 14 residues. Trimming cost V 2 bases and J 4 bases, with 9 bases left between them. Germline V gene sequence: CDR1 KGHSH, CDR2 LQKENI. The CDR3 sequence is CASSPSRGKNIQYF. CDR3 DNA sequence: TGTGCCAGCTCACCATCTCGGGGTAAAAACATTCAGTACTTC.

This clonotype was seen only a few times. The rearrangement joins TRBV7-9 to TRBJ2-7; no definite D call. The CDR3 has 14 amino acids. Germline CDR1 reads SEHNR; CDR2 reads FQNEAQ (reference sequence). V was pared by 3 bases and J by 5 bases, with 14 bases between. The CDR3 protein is CASSLAAVNHEQYF. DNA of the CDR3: TGTGCCAGCAGCTTGGCGGCCGTGAACCACGAGCAGTACTTC.

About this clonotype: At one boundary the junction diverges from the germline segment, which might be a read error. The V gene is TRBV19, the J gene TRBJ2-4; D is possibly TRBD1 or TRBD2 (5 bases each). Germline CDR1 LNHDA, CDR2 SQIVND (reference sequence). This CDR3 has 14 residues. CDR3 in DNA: TGTGCCACTATGGCCCTCGGGACCAAAAACATTCGGTACTTC. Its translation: CATMALGTKNIRYF.

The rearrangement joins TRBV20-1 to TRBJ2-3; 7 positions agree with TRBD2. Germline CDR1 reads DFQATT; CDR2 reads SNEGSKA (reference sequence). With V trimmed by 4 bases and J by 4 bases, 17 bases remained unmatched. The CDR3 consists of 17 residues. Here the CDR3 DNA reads TGCAGTGCTAACCGCCAAAAAGGACTAGTCAACCCAGATACGCAGTATTTT. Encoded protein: CSANRQKGLVNPDTQYF.

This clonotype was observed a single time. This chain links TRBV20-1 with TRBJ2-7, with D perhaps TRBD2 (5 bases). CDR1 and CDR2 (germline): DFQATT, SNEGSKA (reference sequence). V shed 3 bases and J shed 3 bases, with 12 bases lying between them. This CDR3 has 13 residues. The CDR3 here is CSASSLAGYEQYF. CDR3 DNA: TGCAGTGCTAGTTCCCTAGCTGGCTACGAGCAGTACTTC.

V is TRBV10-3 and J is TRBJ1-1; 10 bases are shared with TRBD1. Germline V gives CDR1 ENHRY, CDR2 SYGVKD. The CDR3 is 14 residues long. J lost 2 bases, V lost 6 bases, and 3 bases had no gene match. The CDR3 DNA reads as TGTGCCATCAGGGGGGACAGGGGAAACACTGAAGCTTTCTTT. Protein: CAIRGDRGNTEAFF.

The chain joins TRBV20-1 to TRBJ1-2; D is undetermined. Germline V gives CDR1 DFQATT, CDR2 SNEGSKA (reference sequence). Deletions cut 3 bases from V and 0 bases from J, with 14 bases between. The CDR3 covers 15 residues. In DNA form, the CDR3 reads TGCAGTGCTAGCGTCGATCGGGCCGCTAACTATGGCTACACCTTC. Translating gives CSASVDRAANYGYTF.